Presented here are 29 T cell receptor beta chains from one specimen sequenced in a study of blood T cells in healthy people across ages. Using a J-beta primer mix together with a sample-barcoded 5' primer, a second PCR was run for 7 to 11 cycles. TCRdb recomputed calls from the 5' RACE reads with MiXCR, one row per CDR3 protein. This sample carries more than 650,000 distinct CDR3 sequences, roughly 50% of them seen once, and the ten largest clones take about two fifths. Sequences were obtained from blood. The source of these receptors is a man older than 75 in good health.

The chain has TRBV7-2 and TRBJ2-1, with TRBD2 identical over 8 bases. V lost 1 base, J lost 5 bases, and 7 bases stayed unmatched. CDR1 is SGHTA, CDR2 FQGNSA, per germline. The CDR3 is 16 residues long. CDR3 nucleotides: TGTGCCAGCAGCTTAGGAGCGGGGGAGGGGCACAATGAGCAGTTCTTC. Translated: CASSLGAGEGHNEQFF.

This clonotype was observed a few times. The chain uses TRBV7-2 and TRBJ2-7, with TRBD2 matching 14 bases. V gave up 5 bases and J gave up 0 bases; unmatched junction bases: 6. CDR1 is SGHTA and CDR2 is FQGNSA in the germline V gene. The CDR3 loop spans 17 amino acids. The CDR3 loop reads CASSVGLAGAISYEQYF. CDR3 nucleotides: TGTGCCAGCAGCGTGGGACTAGCGGGAGCCATCTCCTACGAGCAGTACTTC.

The sample holds a few counts of this clonotype. V usage is TRBV20-1 and J usage is TRBJ2-1, with 8 bases fitting TRBD2. Germline assignment: CDR1 DFQATT and CDR2 SNEGSKA (reference sequence). Trimming cost V 5 bases and J 6 bases; bases outside gene matches: 9. The length of the CDR3 is 14 residues. The CDR3 sequence: CSAPRLASSNEQFF. CDR3 DNA: TGCAGTGCTCCTCGACTAGCGTCTTCCAATGAGCAGTTCTTC.

This chain connects TRBV29-1 to TRBJ2-1, with 8 nucleotides matching TRBD2. Unmatched junction bases numbered 6, after V lost 6 bases and J lost 2 bases. The germline V gene has CDR1 SQVTM and CDR2 ANQGSEA. The CDR3 covers 14 residues. The CDR3 DNA is TGCAGCGTCGGTAGCGGGAAAGCCTACAATGAGCAGTTCTTC. Translation gives CSVGSGKAYNEQFF.

This chain joins TRBV6-6 and TRBJ2-7, with D maybe TRBD2 (6 bases). This CDR3 contains 16 residues. In germline, CDR1 is MNHNY, CDR2 SVGAGI (reference sequence). Trimming left V 4 bases short and J 1 base short, with 17 bases between. CDR3 bases: TGTGCCAGCAGTTCCAAACCAGGGACTTTGTCCTACGAGCAGTACTTC. Amino acid sequence: CASSSKPGTLSYEQYF.

In its sample, this clonotype was seen a few times. This chain joins TRBV5-1 and TRBJ2-1, with D unclear. The CDR3 is made up of 13 amino acids. Germline assignment: CDR1 SGHRS and CDR2 YFSETQ. V was shortened by 3 bases and J by 6 bases, with 10 bases between the two germline ends. CDR3 residues: CASSSGTRNEQFF. Written as DNA, the CDR3 is TGCGCCAGCAGCTCCGGAACCCGCAATGAGCAGTTCTTC.

This CDR3 is CASSVGGGENQPQHF. CDR3 coding DNA: TGTGCCAGCAGCGTAGGAGGAGGGGAAAATCAGCCCCAGCATTTT. The chain employs TRBV9 and TRBJ1-5; a possible D gene is TRBD1 (5 bases). This CDR3 region has 15 residues. Trimming stripped 0 bases from V and 4 bases from J, with 11 bases between. Germline loops: CDR1 SGDLS, CDR2 YYNGEE.

The rearrangement links TRBV28 to TRBJ2-1; possibly TRBD2 for D (5 bases). Germline assignment: CDR1 MDHEN and CDR2 SYDVKM. Trimming stripped 6 bases from V and 0 bases from J, with 12 bases between. The CDR3 contains 15 residues. The DNA for the CDR3 is TGTGCCAGCAGCTCGGACTTGAGCTCCTACAATGAGCAGTTCTTC. It encodes CASSSDLSSYNEQFF. The full variable domain, with the rest looked up from reference TRBV28 and TRBJ2-1, is DVKVTQSSRYLVKRTGEKVFLECVQDMDHENMFWYRQDPGLGLRLIYFSYDVKMKEKGDIPEGYSVSREKKERFSLILESASTNQTSMYLCASSSDLSSYNEQFFGPGTRLTVL.

The rearrangement uses TRBV24-1 and TRBJ2-1, with D perhaps matching TRBD1 (6 bases). Germline V gene data show CDR1 as KGHDR and CDR2 as SFDVKD. V lost 6 bases and J 8 bases, leaving 19 bases between the germline ends. The CDR3 is 15 amino acids. The CDR3 protein is CATSPEDSFEYEQFF. CDR3 DNA sequence: TGTGCCACCAGTCCGGAGGACAGTTTTGAGTATGAGCAGTTCTTC.

The V call is TRBV27, the J call TRBJ1-2; tentative D call: TRBD1 (5 bases). Looked up from germline, CDR1 is MNHEY and CDR2 is SMNVEV (reference sequence). Trimming pared 3 bases from V and 0 bases from J, leaving 11 bases between. The CDR3 consists of 15 residues. Here the CDR3 DNA reads TGTGCCAGCAGTTTTTACGGGACCGCTAACTATGGCTACACCTTC. As protein: CASSFYGTANYGYTF.

The CDR3 loop is CASSPKPGTQYF. Here the CDR3 DNA reads TGTGCCAGCAGCCCAAAGCCGGGTACGCAGTATTTT. The chain joins TRBV28 to TRBJ2-3; D not certain. The ends were cut back, 6 bases at V and 8 bases at J, with 12 bases in the middle. The CDR3 spans 12 residues. Per germline, CDR1 MDHEN and CDR2 SYDVKM.

This clonotype was detected only once. Germline is not matched at one junction end, which may reflect a read error. The chain couples TRBV12-3 or TRBV12-4 to TRBJ1-2; the D gene is possibly TRBD1 (5 bases). This CDR3 spans 14 amino acids. The CDR3, as DNA: TGTGCCAGCAGTGTAGCCAGGGCTCTCTATGGCTACACCTTC. This encodes CASSVARALYGYTF.

This clonotype was seen a few times. The chain recombines TRBV20-1 with TRBJ2-7; no clear D gene. The CDR3 loop spans 11 amino acids. V lost 4 bases, J lost 0 bases, and 4 bases lay in between. In germline, CDR1 is DFQATT, CDR2 SNEGSKA (reference sequence). The CDR3 nucleotides are TGCAGTGCTATGGTCTCCTACGAGCAGTACTTC. Its protein product is CSAMVSYEQYF.

This clonotype was picked up many times. The chain recombines TRBV29-1 with TRBJ2-7; D might be TRBD1 (5 bases). With 4 bases removed from V and 5 bases from J, the gap between germline ends came to 12 bases. CDR3 length equals 12 residues. The germline V gene has CDR1 SQVTM and CDR2 ANQGSEA. CDR3 loop: CSVGSGSHEQYF. CDR3 bases: TGCAGCGTTGGGTCAGGGTCCCACGAGCAGTACTTC.

V is TRBV18 and J is TRBJ1-5, with D unresolved. There are 15 residues in the CDR3. Germline CDR1 is KGHSH and CDR2 is LQKENI. Deletions cut 3 bases from V and 0 bases from J, with 9 bases between. The CDR3 loop is CASSPASGSNQPQHF. The CDR3, as DNA: TGTGCCAGCTCACCGGCTTCGGGTAGCAATCAGCCCCAGCATTTT. Looking up the rest from reference TRBV18 and TRBJ1-5 gives the full variable domain: NAGVMQNPRHLVRRRGQEARLRCSPMKGHSHVYWYRQLPEEGLKFMVYLQKENIIDESGMPKERFSAEFPKEGPSILRIQQVVRGDSAAYFCASSPASGSNQPQHFGDGTRLSIL.

The chain is built from TRBV12-3 or TRBV12-4 and TRBJ2-1; the D call may be TRBD1 or TRBD2 (5 bases each). V lost 6 bases and J 4 bases, leaving 13 bases between the germline ends. This CDR3 contains 14 residues. The CDR3, as DNA: TGTGCCAGCAGACCCGGGACGGCGTACAATGAGCAGTTCTTC. Its protein is CASRPGTAYNEQFF.

The chain has TRBV20-1 and TRBJ2-3, with unresolved D. This CDR3 is built from 13 residues. Germline V gives CDR1 DFQATT, CDR2 SNEGSKA (reference sequence). V lost 2 bases, J lost 1 base, and 7 bases lay in between. The CDR3 is CSARLWGTDTQYF. CDR3 coding DNA: TGCAGTGCTAGATTGTGGGGCACAGATACGCAGTATTTT.

The rearrangement joins TRBV18 to TRBJ2-5; D gene unclear. Germline-derived CDR1 and CDR2 are KGHSH and LQKENI. The CDR3 is 13 residues long. V was shortened by 3 bases and J by 2 bases, with 7 bases between the two germline ends. The CDR3: CASSPEPQETQYF. The CDR3 DNA follows: TGTGCCAGCTCACCGGAACCTCAAGAGACCCAGTACTTC.

Note on this clonotype: At one boundary the junction diverges from the germline segment, which might be a read error. This chain connects TRBV29-1 to TRBJ2-1; D may be TRBD1 (6 bases). CDR1 and CDR2 (germline): SQVTM, ANQGSEA. The CDR3 sequence is 11 residues long. Written as DNA, the CDR3 is TGCAGCGTGGGGGCCTACAATGAGCGGTTCTTC. Translating gives CSVGAYNERFF.

The rearrangement joins TRBV24-1 to TRBJ2-1; D is perhaps TRBD2 (6 bases). CDR1 and CDR2 (germline): KGHDR, SFDVKD. Trimming left V 2 bases short and J 3 bases short, with 10 bases between. The CDR3 contains 15 residues. Here the CDR3 DNA reads TGTGCCACCAGTGATTCCCGGGACTTCTACAATGAGCAGTTCTTC. Amino acid sequence: CATSDSRDFYNEQFF.

This chain joins TRBV3-1 and TRBJ2-1, with a tentative D call TRBD2 (5 bases). CDR3 length equals 15 residues. Looked up from germline, CDR1 is LGHDT and CDR2 is YNNKEL (reference sequence). The V end was cut by 2 bases, the J end by 2 bases, with 10 bases between. In DNA form, the CDR3 reads TGTGCCAGCAGCCAATCCGGGGTTACCTACAATGAGCAGTTCTTC. This gives the protein CASSQSGVTYNEQFF.

The sample holds a few counts of this clonotype. The chain couples TRBV29-1 to TRBJ2-1; 9 bases are a match to TRBD1. In germline, CDR1 is SQVTM, CDR2 ANQGSEA. This CDR3 is 14 amino acids long. The ends lost 7 bases at V and 0 bases at J; junction bases unmatched: 4. The DNA of the CDR3 is TGCAGCGCAATGGGACAGGGCTCCTACAATGAGCAGTTCTTC. As protein: CSAMGQGSYNEQFF.

V and J are TRBV3-1 and TRBJ2-7; D could derive from TRBD1 or TRBD2 (6 bases each). Trimming pared 5 bases from V and 1 base from J, leaving 21 bases between. Germline V gene sequence: CDR1 LGHDT, CDR2 YNNKEL (reference sequence). The length of the CDR3 is 17 residues. CDR3 region: CASSSLSGGTRSYEQYF. CDR3 in DNA: TGTGCCAGCAGCTCACTCAGTGGGGGGACAAGATCCTACGAGCAGTACTTC.

This clonotype was seen only a few times. This chain joins TRBV7-2 and TRBJ2-3; 10 nucleotides agree with TRBD2. V was pared by 5 bases and J by 4 bases, with 6 bases of the junction left unmatched. CDR1 and CDR2 (germline): SGHTA, FQGNSA. The CDR3 contains 15 residues. CDR3 region: CASSRPSGRADTQYF. In DNA, the CDR3 is TGTGCCAGCAGCCGTCCGAGCGGGAGGGCAGATACGCAGTATTTT.

This clonotype turned up a few times. V is TRBV27 and J is TRBJ1-5; D possibly corresponds to TRBD1 (5 bases). Germline V gene lookup returns CDR1 MNHEY and CDR2 SMNVEV (reference sequence). V was pared by 2 bases and J by 5 bases, with 7 bases between. This CDR3 has 13 residues. CDR3 in DNA: TGTGCCAGCAGTTTACGGGGGTATCAGCCCCAGCATTTT. Residues: CASSLRGYQPQHF.

The genes are TRBV9 and TRBJ2-7; the D gene is possibly TRBD2 (5 bases). CDR1 and CDR2 from the germline V gene are SGDLS and YYNGEE. The ends were cut back, 0 bases at V and 2 bases at J, with 12 bases in the middle. The CDR3 covers 15 residues. The CDR3 sequence: CASSVGTGSAYEQYF. For the CDR3, the DNA is TGTGCCAGCAGCGTAGGTACGGGGAGCGCCTACGAGCAGTACTTC.

The chain carries TRBV7-2 and TRBJ2-1; D possibly uses TRBD1 or TRBD2 (5 bases each). The V end lost 0 bases, the J end lost 4 bases, and 10 bases lay between the germline ends. CDR3 length: 15 amino acids. Per germline, CDR1 SGHTA and CDR2 FQGNSA. CDR3 amino acids: CASSLAGATYNEQFF. The CDR3 DNA is TGTGCCAGCAGCTTAGCCGGGGCGACATACAATGAGCAGTTCTTC.

This clonotype was detected many times. This sequence joins TRBV15 and TRBJ2-1; 9 nucleotides line up with TRBD1. Germline-derived CDR1 and CDR2 are LNHNV and YYDKDF (reference sequence). The CDR3 loop spans 16 amino acids. V was clipped by 0 bases and J by 5 bases; unmatched bases: 5. The chain's CDR3 is CATSRDGQGPNNEQFF. The CDR3 DNA reads as TGTGCCACCAGCAGAGACGGACAGGGGCCGAACAATGAGCAGTTCTTC.

This clonotype occurred once. A much larger clone differs from this one at a single base, so this may be a read error. This rearrangement joins TRBV28 to TRBJ2-6; D remains ambiguous. The CDR3 is 13 residues long. CDR1 and CDR2 from the germline V gene are MDHEN and SYDVKM. The CDR3 DNA reads as TGTGCCAGCAGTTACTCTGGGACCAACGTCCTGACTTTC. Amino acid sequence: CASSYSGTNVLTF.